The 25 T cell receptor beta chains listed next were all sequenced from one sample in a study of T cells expressing NK-cell markers. TCRdb reanalyzed the 5' RACE reads, giving one entry per CDR3 protein sequence and no DNA. The clone table shows about 430,000 distinct CDR3 sequences, with the ten largest holding 1.4%. Sequenced input: blood T cells: a sorted CD56 or NKG2C T cell subset, CD4+ or CD8+ T cells, or bulk PBMC T cells (not recorded which). These receptors were collected from a woman aged 50 to 60 in good health.

The chain recombines TRBV7-6 with TRBJ2-7; the D call of TRBD1 rests on TCRdb alone, since no DNA is present to check it. CDR3 length: 14 amino acids. Germline CDR1 SGHVS, CDR2 FNYEAQ. The CDR3 is CASSFSGTGNEQYF.

The gene calls are TRBV27 and TRBJ1-3; no DNA is available, so the TRBD1 call from TCRdb remains unchecked. This CDR3 region has 17 residues. From germline, CDR1 is MNHEY and CDR2 SMNVEV (reference sequence). The CDR3: CASRQRGSGFAGNTIYF.

The chain couples TRBV6-2 or TRBV6-3 to TRBJ2-5; there is no DNA to check the TCRdb D call of TRBD2. Germline-derived CDR1 and CDR2 are MNHEY and SVGEGT. The CDR3 is 15 amino acids. CDR3 region: CASSRTSGRTETQYF.

The gene calls are TRBV7-2 and TRBJ1-1; without DNA, the TCRdb call of TRBD1 cannot be checked. Germline CDR1 and CDR2: SGHTA and FQGNSA. CDR3 size: 14 residues. The CDR3 protein is CASSLKRGATEAFF.

This chain joins TRBV10-1 and TRBJ2-7; the D call from TCRdb, TRBD2, cannot be confirmed without DNA. This CDR3 is built from 14 residues. Germline V gene data show CDR1 as WNHNN and CDR2 as SYGVQD (reference sequence). CDR3 residues: CASSETSVAYEQYF.

The J gene is TRBJ2-4, the V gene TRBV12-3 or TRBV12-4; TCRdb indicates TRBD1, and absent DNA this call remains unverified. This CDR3 is 12 amino acids long. The CDR3 is CASTRGRNIQYF.

The chain uses TRBV9 and TRBJ2-1. Germline lookup yields CDR1 SGDLS and CDR2 YYNGEE. This CDR3 has 15 residues. CDR3 amino acids: CASSVTGLYYNEQFF.

The J gene is TRBJ1-1, the V gene TRBV5-1. The germline CDR1 and CDR2 sequences are SGHRS and YFSETQ. The CDR3 has 13 amino acids. The chain's CDR3 is CASTLLPNTEAFF. Based on the CDR3 plus reference TRBV5-1 and TRBJ1-1, the full variable domain is KAGVTQTPRYLIKTRGQQVTLSCSPISGHRSVSWYQQTPGQGLQFLFEYFSETQRNKGNFPGRFSGRQFSNSRSEMNVSTLELGDSALYLCASTLLPNTEAFFGQGTRLTVV.

The rearrangement uses TRBV11-1 and TRBJ1-1. This CDR3 has 13 amino acids. From germline, CDR1 is SGHAT and CDR2 FQDESV (reference sequence). The CDR3 loop reads CASSERRVTEAFF.

This sequence joins TRBV4-1 and TRBJ2-1; TCRdb calls TRBD2, which cannot be checked without DNA. Germline V gene sequence: CDR1 MGHRA, CDR2 YSYEKL. CDR3 length: 16 residues. The CDR3 is CASSQPSRGTYNEQFF.

J is TRBJ2-1 and V is TRBV4-1; TCRdb selects TRBD2, and the lack of DNA leaves this call unchecked. The CDR3 runs to 15 residues. Germline lookup yields CDR1 MGHRA and CDR2 YSYEKL. The CDR3 is CASSPQGLASNEQFF.

The chain employs TRBV15 and TRBJ2-3; TCRdb proposes TRBD1, but this gene call is untestable without DNA. Germline CDR1 LNHNV, CDR2 YYDKDF (reference sequence). This CDR3 has 14 amino acids. CDR3 loop: CATRRGRGTDTQYF.

The chain combines TRBV5-1 with TRBJ2-5; TCRdb's assignment of TRBD1 cannot be checked, as there is no DNA. The germline CDR1 and CDR2 sequences are SGHRS and YFSETQ. The CDR3 has 15 residues. CDR3 residues: CASRPVSGGRETQYF. Together with reference TRBV5-1 and TRBJ2-5, the CDR3 gives the full variable domain: KAGVTQTPRYLIKTRGQQVTLSCSPISGHRSVSWYQQTPGQGLQFLFEYFSETQRNKGNFPGRFSGRQFSNSRSEMNVSTLELGDSALYLCASRPVSGGRETQYFGPGTRLLVL.

The CDR3 loop is CASSPGLAGPGELFF. The chain is built from TRBV12-3 or TRBV12-4 and TRBJ2-2; TCRdb selects TRBD2, and the lack of DNA leaves this call unchecked. The CDR3 is 15 amino acids.

The genes are TRBV20-1 and TRBJ2-1; TCRdb picks TRBD2, but there is no DNA to check that call. This CDR3 is 16 amino acids long. Germline lookup yields CDR1 DFQATT and CDR2 SNEGSKA (reference sequence). CDR3 residues: CSARDPGLAGVNEQFF.

The CDR3 region is CASSVDARPPGELFF. The chain employs TRBV9 and TRBJ2-2. The CDR3 sequence is 15 residues long. Germline CDR1 reads SGDLS; CDR2 reads YYNGEE.

The V gene is TRBV11-2, the J gene TRBJ1-1; TCRdb reports TRBD1, a call that lacks DNA to check it against. Germline CDR1 SGHAT, CDR2 FQNNGV. The CDR3 is 14 amino acids. The CDR3 here is CASSFPGTQPKAFF.

V gene TRBV5-1 combines with J gene TRBJ2-4; the TCRdb call, TRBD1, lacks DNA for checking. Germline CDR1 SGHRS, CDR2 YFSETQ. The CDR3 runs to 17 residues. The CDR3 region is CASSFMGVEVAKNIQYF.

This chain joins TRBV27 and TRBJ2-2; the D gene TCRdb calls, TRBD2, cannot be checked with no DNA. This CDR3 region has 15 residues. Looked up from germline, CDR1 is MNHEY and CDR2 is SMNVEV (reference sequence). CDR3 protein: CASSLISGQTGELFF.

The CDR3 spells CASNNAGGYYEQYF. The chain couples TRBV2 to TRBJ2-7; without DNA, the TCRdb call of TRBD2 cannot be checked. Germline CDR1 SNHLY, CDR2 FYNNEI. The CDR3 runs 14 residues.

This chain uses TRBV3-1 with TRBJ2-1; with no DNA, the TCRdb D assignment of TRBD1 cannot be verified. Germline V CDR1 and CDR2: LGHDT, YNNKEL (reference sequence). The CDR3 length is 16 residues. CDR3: CASSQTGTRTLNEQFF.

The chain couples TRBV12-3 or TRBV12-4 to TRBJ2-1; TCRdb's D call, TRBD1, is unchecked because there is no DNA. The CDR3 totals 14 residues. CDR3: CASSLGETANEQFF.

The chain uses TRBV5-6 and TRBJ2-3. CDR1 is SGHDT, CDR2 YYEEEE, per germline. This CDR3 comprises 15 residues. CDR3 in amino acids: CASSLGPRSTDTQYF.

The chain employs TRBV20-1 and TRBJ1-6. This CDR3 comprises 14 residues. The germline V gene encodes CDR1 DFQATT and CDR2 SNEGSKA (reference sequence). The chain's CDR3 is CSARVGQTGSPLHF.

The chain couples TRBV28 to TRBJ1-2; TCRdb's D call, TRBD1, is unchecked because there is no DNA. Germline CDR1 MDHEN, CDR2 SYDVKM. The CDR3 consists of 17 residues. The CDR3 loop reads CASSTADRGGGDYGYTF.